This T cell receptor beta chain is from a study of control samples from healthy donors and cancer patients. TCRdb keeps only in-frame clones here, not all; method: immunoSEQ multiplex PCR. The repertoire holds under 65,000 clones, 80% to 95% seen once, with about 0.91% in the top ten. The TCR was taken from a man aged 25-45 years with colorectal cancer. Sequencing used PBMCs.

CDR3 coding DNA: TGTGCCAGCAGTGATCGGGACAGCTCCTATAATTCACCCCTCCACTTT. Amino acid sequence: CASSDRDSSYNSPLHF. The chain uses TRBV6-1 and TRBJ1-6; TRBD1 matches at 7 bases. The germline gives CDR1 MNHNS, CDR2 SASEGT. V was clipped by 3 bases and J by 0 bases; unmatched bases: 2. The CDR3 sequence is 16 residues long.